This TCR beta chain was captured in a study of blood T cell repertoires in COVID-19. Study-wide background: Whether acute or convalescent, the COVID-19 samples came from the United States, Italy and Spain. Nucleic acid was either cDNA or gDNA, and it came from T cells, B-cell-depleted T cells, or PBMCs.

Germline lookup yields CDR1 ENHRY and CDR2 SYGVKD. The V segment lost 6 bases and the J segment 5 bases; nucleotides outside the gene matches: 9. The CDR3 spans 14 residues. Authors' data handling: Nucleated cell number was recorded as an estimate derived from reference gene primer amplification. Assay used: immunoSEQ multiplex PCR; TCRdb lists only in-frame clones, some missing. The DNA was the basis for D and trimming; V, J and clone size are from that table. Counted here are approximately 220,000 clones, about nine tenths occurring once; the ten biggest clones make up roughly 4.2%. The sequenced material came from peripheral blood. The TCR originated in a man aged 45-65 years with acute or convalescent COVID-19. V gene TRBV10-3 combines with J gene TRBJ2-5; 7 bases line up with TRBD2. CDR3 sequence: CAISWTGGSETQYF. CDR3 nucleotide sequence: TGTGCCATCAGCTGGACCGGCGGGAGCGAGACCCAGTACTTC.